These 27 T cell receptor beta chains were all obtained from the same sample, sequenced in a study of cytomegalovirus exposure and HLA in healthy donors (dated 2017 in TCRdb). The library was generated by the immunoSEQ multiplex PCR assay. The multiplex PCR relied on a mix of 60 forward primers for TCR Vbeta segments and 13 reverse primers for TCR Jbeta segments. Imported from immuneACCESS, the table was reduced by TCRdb to in-frame sequences with V and J called. These copies leave out some clones; in studies compared against another copy, an unresolved V gene accounts for under half, and the cause of the remainder is not known. The sample contains 95,000 to 130,000 clones, around a tenth of them found a single time. The biggest ten clones account for 2.5% to 3.5% of the sample. The sample was PBMCs. Receptors were obtained from a man aged 25-45 years in good health and CMV-seronegative.

The V call is TRBV7-6, the J call TRBJ2-5; perhaps TRBD1 as D (6 bases). V gave up 2 bases and J gave up 5 bases, with 12 bases separating them. The CDR3 extends over 14 amino acids. CDR1 is SGHVS and CDR2 is FNYEAQ in the germline V gene. The DNA for the CDR3 is TGTGCCAGCAGCTTACAGGGGCGGAGGGAGACCCAGTACTTC. It codes for CASSLQGRRETQYF.

This clone has only a few counts. The genes are TRBV7-9 and TRBJ2-6; maybe TRBD2 (5 bases). The V gene's germline CDR1 is SEHNR and CDR2 FQNEAQ (reference sequence). The CDR3 extends over 18 amino acids. Trimming cost V 6 bases and J 1 base, with 19 bases left between them. The CDR3 spells CASRNARGSGSGANVLTF. The CDR3 DNA reads TGTGCCAGCAGGAACGCACGGGGTTCTGGGTCTGGGGCCAACGTCCTGACTTTC. The full variable domain, with the rest looked up from reference TRBV7-9 and TRBJ2-6, is DTGVSQNPRHKITKRGQNVTFRCDPISEHNRLYWYRQTLGQGPEFLTYFQNEAQLEKSRLLSDRFSAERPKGSFSTLEIQRTEQGDSAMYLCASRNARGSGSGANVLTFGAGSRLTVL.

This clone was seen more than once but under ten times. CDR3 amino acids: CASSPLLGTGNTGELFF. In DNA, the CDR3 is TGTGCCAGCTCACCACTACTGGGGACAGGGAACACCGGGGAGCTGTTTTTT. The rearrangement joins TRBV18 to TRBJ2-2; 8 bases agree with TRBD1. CDR3 length equals 17 residues. Germline CDR1 and CDR2: KGHSH and LQKENI. V trimming: 1 base; J trimming: 1 base; junction bases outside the gene matches: 5.

The rearrangement links TRBV19 to TRBJ1-5, with a tentative D call TRBD1 (6 bases). The CDR3 has 14 residues. The germline gives CDR1 LNHDA, CDR2 SQIVND (reference sequence). Trimming left V 3 bases short and J 1 base short, with 7 bases between. The CDR3 region has the DNA TGTGCCAGTAGTATCGGACAGAGCAATCAGCCCCAGCATTTT. The encoded protein is CASSIGQSNQPQHF.

This clone was observed a handful of times. V usage is TRBV19 and J usage is TRBJ2-7, with D possibly TRBD1 on 5 matching bases. Germline CDR1 LNHDA, CDR2 SQIVND (reference sequence). The CDR3 runs 15 residues. Trimming removed 5 bases at V and 3 bases at J, with 17 bases between. The CDR3 region is CASSAPPGQGYEQYF. The CDR3 DNA follows: TGTGCCAGTAGTGCCCCCCCTGGGCAGGGCTACGAGCAGTACTTC.

Comment on this clone: Germline is not matched at one junction end, which may reflect a read error. J is TRBJ2-1 and V is TRBV30; a possible D gene is TRBD1 (5 bases). CDR1 is GTSNPN and CDR2 is SVGIG in the germline V gene (reference sequence). The CDR3 has 18 residues. In DNA, the CDR3 is TGTGCCTGGAGTGTAATGAAGGGGCAGGAGCCCTTCTACAATGGGCAGTTCTTC. Encoded protein: CAWSVMKGQEPFYNGQFF.

The chain couples TRBV11-2 to TRBJ2-7, with 8 bases lining up with TRBD1. Trimming at V came to 5 bases and at J to 0 bases, leaving 6 bases not matched to a gene. CDR3 length: 15 residues. Looked up from germline, CDR1 is SGHAT and CDR2 is FQNNGV. The CDR3 bases are TGTGCCAGCAGCAAAGACAGGGGTAGCTCCTACGAGCAGTACTTC. Its protein product is CASSKDRGSSYEQYF.

This clone was recorded a few times. This CDR3 is CASSQANGGLAEAFF. The CDR3 bases are TGCGCCAGCAGCCAAGCGAACGGGGGGCTGGCTGAAGCTTTCTTT. This chain joins TRBV4-1 and TRBJ1-1; tentatively, D is TRBD1 (6 bases). The CDR3 is 15 amino acids. V lost 1 base to trimming and J lost 6 bases, with 15 bases between them. In germline, CDR1 is MGHRA, CDR2 YSYEKL.

The rearrangement joins TRBV2 to TRBJ1-3; the D is unclear. V lost 4 bases to trimming and J lost 0 bases, with 7 bases between them. The CDR3 extends over 14 amino acids. The germline V gene encodes CDR1 SNHLY and CDR2 FYNNEI. The CDR3 nucleotides read TGTGCCAGCAGTGCGCGGAGCTCTGGAAACACCATATATTTT. Amino acid sequence: CASSARSSGNTIYF.

The chain employs TRBV7-2 and TRBJ2-2, with TRBD2 matching over 10 bases. This CDR3 has 16 amino acids. From germline, CDR1 is SGHTA and CDR2 FQGNSA. The V segment lost 5 bases and the J segment 5 bases; nucleotides outside the gene matches: 8. The CDR3 DNA reads TGTGCCAGCAGCCCAGCGGGGGGGTGGGTGACCGGGGAGCTGTTTTTT. As protein: CASSPAGGWVTGELFF.

This chain joins TRBV25-1 and TRBJ2-7; no clear D gene. V lost 2 bases, J lost 5 bases, and 10 bases lay in between. This CDR3 has 13 amino acids. Germline V CDR1 and CDR2: MGHDK, SYGVNS. CDR3 loop: CASSEPGRDEQYF. DNA for the CDR3: TGTGCCAGCAGTGAACCTGGTCGGGACGAGCAGTACTTC.

The chain recombines TRBV11-2 with TRBJ2-7; D may be TRBD1 (6 bases). CDR3 length: 16 residues. Deletions cut 5 bases from V and 3 bases from J, with 20 bases between. Germline V gives CDR1 SGHAT, CDR2 FQNNGV. The DNA of the CDR3 is TGTGCCAGCAGCCCCGGGTTTGGGGACACTTTCTACGAGCAGTACTTC. Amino acids: CASSPGFGDTFYEQYF.

The chain combines TRBV18 with TRBJ1-1, with a tentative D call TRBD1 (6 bases). Trimming left V 6 bases short and J 1 base short, with 18 bases between. The CDR3 totals 16 residues. Germline V lookup: CDR1 KGHSH, CDR2 LQKENI. The CDR3 protein is CASSRPGTKKNTEAFF. The DNA of the CDR3 is TGTGCCAGCTCCCGCCCTGGGACAAAAAAGAACACTGAAGCTTTCTTT. The complete variable domain, with remaining parts taken from reference TRBV18 and TRBJ1-1, reads NAGVMQNPRHLVRRRGQEARLRCSPMKGHSHVYWYRQLPEEGLKFMVYLQKENIIDESGMPKERFSAEFPKEGPSILRIQQVVRGDSAAYFCASSRPGTKKNTEAFFGQGTRLTVV.

The chain couples TRBV19 to TRBJ1-5, with D possibly being TRBD1 (6 bases). Trimming took 0 bases from V and 7 from J, leaving 19 bases between them. Germline V CDR1 and CDR2: LNHDA, SQIVND (reference sequence). CDR3 length equals 17 residues. In nucleotides, the CDR3 is TGTGCCAGTAGTATAGAACTACTAGGGACAAATCTACAGCCCCAGCATTTT. Its protein is CASSIELLGTNLQPQHF. The full variable domain, in which reference TRBV19 and TRBJ1-5 provide the parts outside the CDR3, is DGGITQSPKYLFRKEGQNVTLSCEQNLNHDAMYWYRQDPGQGLRLIYYSQIVNDFQKGDIAEGYSVSREKKESFPLTVTSAQKNPTAFYLCASSIELLGTNLQPQHFGDGTRLSIL.

This clone has just a few counts. The genes are TRBV19 and TRBJ1-1, with 9 bases matching TRBD1. The trim removed 8 bases at V and 3 bases at J, leaving 13 bases unmatched. The CDR3 consists of 16 residues. Germline V lookup: CDR1 LNHDA, CDR2 SQIVND (reference sequence). CDR3 protein: CASDPGQGRMYTEAFF. Written as DNA, the CDR3 is TGTGCCAGTGATCCGGGACAGGGTAGGATGTACACTGAAGCTTTCTTT. The whole variable domain, filled in from reference TRBV19 and TRBJ1-1, reads DGGITQSPKYLFRKEGQNVTLSCEQNLNHDAMYWYRQDPGQGLRLIYYSQIVNDFQKGDIAEGYSVSREKKESFPLTVTSAQKNPTAFYLCASDPGQGRMYTEAFFGQGTRLTVV.

J is TRBJ1-5 and V is TRBV10-3, with TRBD1 matching 10 bases. V trimming: 6 bases; J trimming: 9 bases; junction bases outside the gene matches: 5. This CDR3 has 13 amino acids. CDR1 is ENHRY, CDR2 SYGVKD, per germline. In DNA form, the CDR3 reads TGTGCCATCAGAGACAGGGGGCTTTGGCCCCAGCATTTT. Amino acid sequence: CAIRDRGLWPQHF.

The gene calls are TRBV4-3 and TRBJ2-2, with 7 bases that match TRBD1. The germline V gene has CDR1 LGHNA and CDR2 YSLEER. CDR3 length equals 16 residues. The V segment lost 2 bases and the J segment 2 bases; nucleotides outside the gene matches: 5. In nucleotides, the CDR3 is TGCGCCAGCAGCCAAAGACAGGGATTAAACACCGGGGAGCTGTTTTTT. Translation: CASSQRQGLNTGELFF.

This clone was picked up a small number of times. The chain is built from TRBV29-1 and TRBJ2-7; a weak D match, TRBD2 (5 bases). Trimming pared 2 bases from V and 7 bases from J, leaving 15 bases between. The CDR3 length is 13 residues. Germline V gives CDR1 SQVTM, CDR2 ANQGSEA. The CDR3 region has the DNA TGCAGCGTTGAACTCACCGAGGGTTTAGAGCAGTACTTC. Translation: CSVELTEGLEQYF.

The rearrangement uses TRBV6-5 and TRBJ1-1; tentatively, D is TRBD1 (5 bases). CDR3 size: 14 residues. The V end lost 6 bases, the J end lost 5 bases, and 16 bases lay between the germline ends. Germline V gives CDR1 MNHEY, CDR2 SVGAGI. CDR3: CASSPPGGYTEAFF. CDR3 DNA sequence: TGTGCCAGCAGCCCCCCCGGGGGGTATACTGAAGCTTTCTTT.

V and J are TRBV30 and TRBJ2-7; perhaps TRBD2 as D (8 bases). This CDR3 comprises 16 residues. CDR1 GTSNPN and CDR2 SVGIG come from the germline V gene (reference sequence). Trimming took off 7 bases at V and 2 bases at J, with 24 bases between the two ends. This chain's CDR3 is CASRGGGRPLTYEQYF. For the CDR3, the DNA is TGTGCCTCCCGAGGGGGCGGGAGGCCTCTTACCTACGAGCAGTACTTC.

The chain joins TRBV6-1 to TRBJ2-7, with TRBD1 identical over 8 bases. V trimming: 8 bases; J trimming: 2 bases; junction bases outside the gene matches: 8. Germline V gene lookup returns CDR1 MNHNS and CDR2 SASEGT. The CDR3 covers 14 residues. CDR3 sequence reads: CASSGGARTYEQYF. In nucleotides, the CDR3 is TGTGCCAGCTCAGGGGGCGCTCGAACCTACGAGCAGTACTTC.

This clone was seen more than once but under ten times. J is TRBJ2-7 and V is TRBV7-3, with 9 positions matching TRBD2. With 4 bases clipped from V and 2 bases from J, the junction kept 3 bases outside the gene matches. The CDR3 is 14 residues long. Germline CDR1 is SGHTA and CDR2 is FQGTGA. The CDR3 DNA follows: TGTGCCAGCAGCTCTAGCGGGATCCCCTACGAGCAGTACTTC. Its translation is CASSSSGIPYEQYF.

This clone was seen a few times. The chain combines TRBV4-3 with TRBJ1-2; 7 positions agree with TRBD1. CDR3 length equals 15 residues. Germline assignment: CDR1 LGHNA and CDR2 YSLEER. Unmatched junction bases numbered 9, after V lost 4 bases and J lost 4 bases. The chain's CDR3 is CASSLNRGLGYGYTF. The CDR3 DNA sequence: TGCGCCAGCAGCCTAAACAGGGGATTGGGCTATGGCTACACCTTC.

This clone was observed a few times. Given the absence of the conserved phenylalanine or tryptophan at the CDR3 end, a read error is likely. This chain uses TRBV6-1 with TRBJ1-4; D is unresolved. In germline, CDR1 is MNHNS, CDR2 SASEGT. This CDR3 spans 13 amino acids. Trimming removed 1 base from V and 5 bases from J, with 5 bases in between. Here the CDR3 DNA reads TGTGCCAGCAGTGAAGTCACGAATGAAAAACTGTTTGTT. Amino acids: CASSEVTNEKLFV.

The chain recombines TRBV11-3 with TRBJ2-7; TRBD2 is a possible D gene (5 bases). The CDR3 spans 14 residues. CDR1 SGHNT and CDR2 YENEEA come from the germline V gene. Between the trimmed V and J ends, which lost 4 bases and 2 bases, there was a span of 12 bases. The CDR3 sequence is CASSSEVGAYEQYF. DNA of the CDR3: TGTGCCAGCAGCTCCGAAGTGGGAGCCTACGAGCAGTACTTC.

V is TRBV19 and J is TRBJ2-7, with a possible D match to TRBD1 (5 bases). Germline V lookup: CDR1 LNHDA, CDR2 SQIVND (reference sequence). This CDR3 contains 15 residues. Trimming took 6 bases from V and 2 from J, leaving 17 bases between them. CDR3 region: CASRPQGTGPYEQYF. CDR3 nucleotides: TGTGCCAGTAGGCCCCAGGGCACTGGGCCCTACGAGCAGTACTTC.

This chain connects TRBV5-1 to TRBJ2-1; D not resolved. V lost 5 bases to trimming and J lost 3 bases, with 6 bases between them. Germline CDR1 SGHRS, CDR2 YFSETQ. The CDR3 extends over 12 amino acids. CDR3 DNA sequence: TGCGCCAGCAGGCCAGACTACAATGAGCAGTTCTTC. It encodes CASRPDYNEQFF.